One and the same sample provided the 28 T cell receptor beta chains below, sequenced in a study of T cells in Graves' hyperthyroidism and ophthalmopathy. What was amplified from RNA transcripts were TCR beta CDR3 regions. The HTBI primer set was used in a first-round RT-PCR of the TCR CDR3. A single record per CDR3 protein comes from TCRdb applying MiXCR to the multiplex PCR reads. The sample holds hundreds of thousands of distinct CDR3 sequences; roughly 46% are singletons and the top ten take approximately 6.8%. Source material: peripheral blood or thyroid tissue (not recorded which). The source of these receptors is an adult man with Graves' disease, either hyperthyroidism or ophthalmopathy (not recorded which).

In its sample, this clonotype was seen once. With a much larger clone just one base away, this may be a read error. The chain combines TRBV9 with TRBJ1-6; D is ambiguous. Trimming removed 4 bases at V and 8 bases at J, with 7 bases between. The CDR3 spans 12 residues. Germline CDR1 and CDR2: SGDLS and YYNGEE. As DNA, the CDR3 is TGTGCCAGCAGCCACCGGGATTCACCCCTCCACTTT. Amino acids: CASSHRDSPLHF.

The CDR3: CASSFEGFNGYTF. For the CDR3, the DNA is TGCGCCAGCAGCTTCGAAGGGTTTAATGGCTACACCTTC. This chain joins TRBV5-1 and TRBJ1-2; D gene unclear. Looked up from germline, CDR1 is SGHRS and CDR2 is YFSETQ. V was shortened by 2 bases and J by 6 bases, with 11 bases between the two germline ends. CDR3 size: 13 residues.

Regarding this clonotype: Compared with germline, one end of the junction differs, possibly owing to a read error. The chain recombines TRBV29-1 with TRBJ1-2; no reliable D call. Per the germline V gene, CDR1 is SQVTM and CDR2 is ANQGSEA. The CDR3 is 13 amino acids. CDR3 nucleotides: TGCAGCGTGGAAGAACCTCTGTACTATGGCTACACCTTC. Its protein product is CSVEEPLYYGYTF. Based on the CDR3 plus reference TRBV29-1 and TRBJ1-2, the full variable domain is SAVISQKPSRDICQRGTSLTIQCQVDSQVTMMFWYRQQPGQSLTLIATANQGSEATYESGFVIDKFPISRPNLTFSTLTVSNMSPEDSSIYLCSVEEPLYYGYTFGSGTRLTVV.

As concerns this clonotype: One base away lies a much larger clone, so this may be a sequencing read error. The chain joins TRBV14 to TRBJ1-1, with 8 bases matching TRBD1. The CDR3 runs 12 residues. Germline trimming cut 8 bases from V and 7 bases from J; bases unmatched to any gene: 6. Germline V gene lookup returns CDR1 SGHDN and CDR2 FVKESK. The CDR3 region has the DNA TGTGCCAGCGGCATAACAGGGGGTGAAGCTTTCTTT. This translates into CASGITGGEAFF.

The J gene is TRBJ1-2, the V gene TRBV6-1, with TRBD1 as a possible D gene (6 bases). The V end was cut by 5 bases, the J end by 6 bases, with 22 bases between. The V gene's germline CDR1 is MNHNS and CDR2 SASEGT. This CDR3 spans 16 amino acids. CDR3 sequence: CASSRPPGQGYNGYTF. The CDR3 DNA follows: TGTGCCAGCAGTCGACCCCCTGGTCAGGGGTACAATGGCTACACCTTC.

The gene calls are TRBV5-4 and TRBJ1-2, with D maybe TRBD1 (6 bases). CDR1 is SGHNT, CDR2 YYREEE, per germline (reference sequence). V dropped 3 bases and J dropped 3 bases, with 12 bases sitting between them. CDR3 length: 14 residues. CDR3 DNA sequence: TGTGCCAGCAGCTCTAGAGGGGGAGACTATGGCTACACCTTC. This encodes CASSSRGGDYGYTF.

This clonotype occurred many times. The gene calls are TRBV2 and TRBJ1-1; 7 bases align to TRBD1. The CDR3 is 14 amino acids. With 3 bases clipped from V and 0 bases from J, the junction kept 1 base outside the gene matches. Germline-derived CDR1 and CDR2 are SNHLY and FYNNEI. For the CDR3, the DNA is TGTGCCAGCAGTGAGGACAGGATGAACACTGAAGCTTTCTTT. Translated, it gives CASSEDRMNTEAFF.

This clonotype has only a few counts. This chain joins TRBV5-5 and TRBJ1-4; 9 positions agree with TRBD1. Per germline, CDR1 SGHKS and CDR2 YYEKEE (reference sequence). J lost 7 bases, V lost 7 bases, and 11 bases had no gene match. The CDR3 consists of 15 residues. CDR3 amino acids: CASCYRTGEGEKLFF. The CDR3 bases are TGTGCCAGCTGTTACCGGACAGGGGAAGGTGAAAAACTGTTTTTT.

The chain employs TRBV12-3 or TRBV12-4 and TRBJ1-3; tentatively, D is TRBD1 (5 bases). V lost 10 bases and J lost 0, with 10 bases in between. CDR3 length: 13 amino acids. As DNA, the CDR3 is TGTGCCACCGAGGGGTACTCTGGAAACACCATATATTTT. It translates to CATEGYSGNTIYF.

The CDR3 sequence is CASSLSTRGNTIYF. The CDR3 coding sequence is TGTGCCAGCAGCTTATCAACGAGGGGAAACACCATATATTTT. This chain uses TRBV7-2 with TRBJ1-3; D unclear. The germline V gene encodes CDR1 SGHTA and CDR2 FQGNSA. The CDR3 length is 14 residues. The V end lost 2 bases, the J end lost 4 bases, and 9 bases lay between the germline ends.

This clonotype came up many times. V is TRBV10-3 and J is TRBJ1-2, with unresolved D. The CDR3 loop spans 16 amino acids. Germline CDR1 reads ENHRY; CDR2 reads SYGVKD. V dropped 6 bases and J dropped 0 bases, with 17 bases sitting between them. In DNA, the CDR3 is TGTGCCATCAGAGTAGACACAGTGATAGCTAACTATGGCTACACCTTC. Its translation: CAIRVDTVIANYGYTF.

As concerns this clonotype: It may be a read error: a sequence one base away is much more abundant. The genes are TRBV19 and TRBJ1-1, with D uncertain. The V gene's germline CDR1 is LNHDA and CDR2 SQIVND (reference sequence). The CDR3 is 14 residues long. Here the CDR3 reads CASSIGGMNTEALF. For the CDR3, the DNA is TGTGCCAGTAGTATAGGGGGAATGAACACTGAAGCTCTCTTT.

The chain couples TRBV20-1 to TRBJ1-4; D is unresolved. V lost 2 bases and J lost 0, with 10 bases in between. The CDR3 consists of 15 residues. Germline values: CDR1 DFQATT, CDR2 SNEGSKA (reference sequence). The CDR3 spells CSARQVPATNEKLFF. In DNA form, the CDR3 reads TGCAGTGCTAGACAGGTGCCCGCAACTAATGAAAAACTGTTTTTT.

V gene TRBV25-1 combines with J gene TRBJ1-2; 9 nucleotides line up with TRBD1. The CDR3 has 14 amino acids. Germline assignment: CDR1 MGHDK and CDR2 SYGVNS. The trim removed 5 bases at V and 7 bases at J, leaving 8 bases unmatched. The CDR3 DNA reads as TGTGCCAGCAGTTCCACCCGGACAGGGGCTGGCTACACCTTC. Amino acid sequence: CASSSTRTGAGYTF.

This clonotype was recorded many times. The chain uses TRBV7-8 and TRBJ1-4; no clear D. Between the trimmed V and J ends, which lost 1 base and 5 bases, there was a span of 11 bases. Looked up from germline, CDR1 is SGHVS and CDR2 is FQNEAQ. The CDR3 runs to 15 residues. For the CDR3, the DNA is TGTGCCAGCAGCTTAGACGAGGGTACAAATGAAAAACTGTTTTTT. It codes for CASSLDEGTNEKLFF.

CDR3 sequence: CASSARTSGRVAYEQYF. The CDR3 nucleotides read TGTGCCAGCAGCGCCCGGACTAGCGGGAGGGTGGCCTACGAGCAGTACTTC. V and J are TRBV7-4 and TRBJ2-7; 15 nucleotides agree with TRBD2. Looked up from germline, CDR1 is SGHVT and CDR2 is SQSDAQ. CDR3 length equals 17 residues. The trim removed 5 bases at V and 2 bases at J, leaving 7 bases unmatched.

The rearrangement uses TRBV7-9 and TRBJ2-2; 9 nucleotides match TRBD1. Germline values: CDR1 SEHNR, CDR2 FQNEAQ (reference sequence). Trimming removed 5 bases from V and 6 bases from J; junction bases left unmatched: 4. This CDR3 has 14 amino acids. The CDR3 reads CASSGTGGSGELFF. CDR3 coding DNA: TGTGCCAGCAGCGGAACAGGGGGCTCCGGGGAGCTGTTTTTT.

The sample holds a few counts of this clonotype. This chain joins TRBV14 and TRBJ2-5; TRBD1 aligns across 11 bases. The ends lost 6 bases at V and 3 bases at J; junction bases unmatched: 12. Germline V gene sequence: CDR1 SGHDN, CDR2 FVKESK. The CDR3 has 17 residues. This CDR3 is CASSPWTGGGMEETQYF. In nucleotides, the CDR3 is TGTGCCAGCAGTCCCTGGACAGGGGGCGGGATGGAAGAGACCCAGTACTTC.

About this clonotype: A single base separates this from a much larger clone, so it may be a read error. The chain is built from TRBV15 and TRBJ1-4; D gene unclear. Per the germline V gene, CDR1 is LNHNV and CDR2 is YYDKDF (reference sequence). V was clipped by 1 base and J by 8 bases, with 20 bases between them. The CDR3 has 17 residues. The CDR3 DNA reads TGTGCCACCAGCAGAGTTGGGGTTTTGACTGTTTTGGAAAAACTGTTTTTT. Protein: CATSRVGVLTVLEKLFF.

This chain links TRBV12-3 or TRBV12-4 with TRBJ2-2, with 11 bases aligning to TRBD2. With V trimmed by 6 bases and J by 6 bases, 12 bases remained unmatched. The CDR3 spans 17 residues. In DNA form, the CDR3 reads TGTGCCAGCAGCTTCCTTAGCGGGAGGGCCGGCGCCGGGGAGCTGTTTTTT. It translates to CASSFLSGRAGAGELFF.

This chain links TRBV20-1 with TRBJ1-2; D is uncertain. From germline, CDR1 is DFQATT and CDR2 SNEGSKA (reference sequence). This CDR3 spans 12 amino acids. V lost 1 base, J lost 4 bases, and 7 bases lay in between. Here the CDR3 reads CSARAQLYGYTF. CDR3 DNA sequence: TGCAGTGCTAGAGCGCAGCTCTATGGCTACACCTTC.

The rearrangement uses TRBV25-1 and TRBJ1-6; no clear D gene. CDR1 is MGHDK, CDR2 SYGVNS, per germline. The CDR3 has 12 amino acids. The V end lost 6 bases, the J end lost 8 bases, and 8 bases lay between the germline ends. DNA of the CDR3: TGTGCCAGCAGGGGTTCTGATTCACCCCTCCACTTT. Residues: CASRGSDSPLHF.

The chain couples TRBV6-1 to TRBJ2-7, with 9 positions matching TRBD1. This CDR3 is built from 15 residues. Germline V CDR1 and CDR2: MNHNS, SASEGT. V was pared by 6 bases and J by 3 bases, with 9 bases of the junction left unmatched. The CDR3 loop reads CASRPGQGVGYEQYF. CDR3 nucleotide sequence: TGTGCCAGCAGGCCGGGACAGGGAGTGGGCTACGAGCAGTACTTC.

V usage is TRBV11-2 and J usage is TRBJ2-7; a weak D match, TRBD2 (5 bases). The CDR3 covers 16 residues. The germline V gene encodes CDR1 SGHAT and CDR2 FQNNGV. V was clipped by 4 bases and J by 1 base, with 17 bases between them. The CDR3 loop is CASSSGSSTASYEQYF. CDR3 nucleotide sequence: TGTGCCAGCAGCTCGGGATCCAGTACCGCTTCCTACGAGCAGTACTTC. Full variable domain (missing parts from reference TRBV11-2 and TRBJ2-7): EAGVAQSPRYKIIEKRQSVAFWCNPISGHATLYWYQQILGQGPKLLIQFQNNGVVDDSQLPKDRFSAERLKGVDSTLKIQPAKLEDSAVYLCASSSGSSTASYEQYFGPGTRLTVT.

This clonotype was seen a handful of times. The gene calls are TRBV9 and TRBJ2-7; 11 nucleotides match TRBD1. The CDR3 is 13 amino acids. Germline CDR1 is SGDLS and CDR2 is YYNGEE. Trimming removed 4 bases from V and 10 bases from J; junction bases left unmatched: 7. CDR3 protein: CASSFGQGAIQYF. The CDR3 coding sequence is TGTGCCAGCAGCTTCGGACAGGGGGCGATACAGTACTTC.

With regard to this clonotype: A much larger clone is a single base away; this may be a read error. J is TRBJ1-1 and V is TRBV10-3; possibly TRBD1 for D (6 bases). The CDR3 contains 12 residues. From germline, CDR1 is ENHRY and CDR2 SYGVKD. V lost 6 bases and J 6 bases, leaving 11 bases between the germline ends. CDR3 nucleotide sequence: TGTGCCATCAGCGAAGGGGGGGCTGAAGCTTTCTTT. It specifies CAISEGGAEAFF.

This clonotype was detected ten times or more. The genes are TRBV29-1 and TRBJ2-2; D is perhaps TRBD1 or TRBD2 (5 bases each). V was trimmed by 3 bases and J by 4 bases, leaving 9 bases between them. The CDR3 has 13 amino acids. Germline loops: CDR1 SQVTM, CDR2 ANQGSEA. Here the CDR3 DNA reads TGCAGCGTTGACGGGGCGGGCACCGGGGAGCTGTTTTTT. Translation: CSVDGAGTGELFF.

This clonotype was detected only a few times. Since the CDR3 does not end with the conserved phenylalanine or tryptophan, this likely comes from a read error. V and J are TRBV2 and TRBJ1-1, with D perhaps TRBD1 (5 bases). The CDR3 has 13 amino acids. The V and J ends lost 6 bases and 7 bases respectively, with 15 bases between them. The germline CDR1 and CDR2 sequences are SNHLY and FYNNEI. For the CDR3, the DNA is TGTGCCAGCAGAGCACGGGGGGGGGGTGAAGCTTTCCTT. Protein sequence: CASRARGGGEAFL.